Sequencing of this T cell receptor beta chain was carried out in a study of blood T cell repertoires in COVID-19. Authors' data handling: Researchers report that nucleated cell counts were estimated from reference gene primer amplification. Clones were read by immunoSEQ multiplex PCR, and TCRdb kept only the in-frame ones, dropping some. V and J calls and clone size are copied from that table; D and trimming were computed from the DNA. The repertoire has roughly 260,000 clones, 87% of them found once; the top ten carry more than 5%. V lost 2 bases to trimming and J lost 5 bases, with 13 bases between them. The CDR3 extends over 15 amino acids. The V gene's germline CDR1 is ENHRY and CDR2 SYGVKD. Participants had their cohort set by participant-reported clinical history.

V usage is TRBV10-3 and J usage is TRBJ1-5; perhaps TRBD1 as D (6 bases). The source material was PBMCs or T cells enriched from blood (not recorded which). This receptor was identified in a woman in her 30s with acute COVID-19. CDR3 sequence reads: CAISEGDRSDQPQHF. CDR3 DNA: TGTGCCATCAGTGAGGGCGACAGGTCCGATCAGCCCCAGCATTTT.